The clone carrying this TCR beta chain was detected once. This specimen belongs to a study of blood T cell repertoires in COVID-19. Study-wide background: Specimens from acute and convalescent COVID-19 originated in the United States, Italy and Spain. Nucleic acid was either cDNA or gDNA, and it came from T cells, B-cell-depleted T cells, or PBMCs.

Authors' data handling: Amplification from reference gene primers served as the basis for estimated nucleated cell counts. Sequencing was performed with immunoSEQ multiplex PCR; in TCRdb, only in-frame clones are kept and a portion is missing. From that table come the V and J calls and clone size; the DNA was used to work out D and trimming. Of hundreds of thousands of clones listed, roughly 89% were seen once; the top ten hold around 9%. CDR1 LNHDA and CDR2 SQIVND come from the germline V gene (reference sequence). V lost 3 bases and J 7 bases, leaving 10 bases between the germline ends. This CDR3 region has 13 residues. All enrollees were about 18 to 100 years old and from about 25 US areas.

Input material: PBMCs or T cells enriched from blood (not recorded which). This receptor was identified in a woman in her twenties or thirties who had recovered from COVID-19. The chain has TRBV19 and TRBJ1-5; D is unresolved. Here the CDR3 reads CASSIRVDQPQHF. The CDR3 DNA reads as TGTGCCAGTAGTATTCGGGTAGACCAGCCCCAGCATTTT.